This T cell receptor beta chain was documented in a study of OX40 agonist ivuxolimab in advanced cancers. In the study overall: Patient treatment consisted of intravenous ivuxolimab administration every 2 weeks at 0.01 to 10 mg/kg. Study-wide points: Average numbers of expanded clones were greater in CD8+ T cells than in CD4+. CD4+ and CD8+ blood T cells expanded clonally by week 6 at 0.1 to 3.0 mg/kg.

Only in-frame clones appear in the TCRdb table, and some are missing; sequencing was by immunoSEQ multiplex PCR. This table has 50,000 to 60,000 clones, 80% to 90% appearing once. Autoimmune disease history or systemic immunosuppression led to patients being barred. Remarks on this clone: The antigen is undetermined.

The germline V gene has CDR1 MNHEY and CDR2 SMNVEV (reference sequence). This CDR3 comprises 14 residues. V was trimmed by 2 bases and J by 13 bases, leaving 17 bases between them. The chain uses TRBV27 and TRBJ2-2; no clear D. Here the sequenced sample was CD4+ or CD8+ T cells sorted from blood, taken in a trial of the OX40 agonist ivuxolimab. The TCR sequence derives from an adult with an advanced solid tumor such as melanoma, head and neck, liver or kidney cancer. CDR3: CASSLQWQSDGLFF. CDR3 DNA: TGTGCCAGCAGTTTACAGTGGCAGAGTGATGGGCTGTTTTTT.